This TCR beta chain stems from a study of blood T cell repertoires in COVID-19 (dated by TCRdb to about 2020). Turning to the overall study: Collaborator samples came from the United States, Italy and Spain and covered acute and convalescent phases of COVID-19. The material from the prospective study consisted of cDNA or gDNA derived from T cells, B-cell-depleted T cells, or PBMCs. Deeply sampled blood TCRbeta repertoires from subjects exposed to, actively infected with, or recovered from COVID-19 were included in the dataset. The repertoires were released in a freely available public database meant as a resource for research on the immune response to SARS-CoV-2. The samples were drawn from the first 160 participants of the ongoing ImmuneRACE study and from over 950 subjects provided by 6 global collaborators. The sample metadata nearly always contained a de-identified subject ID, COVID-19 status, age in years and sex. Where available, HLA class I and class II types were obtained from metadata supplied by the sample provider rather than from assay-based typing. Overall results and qualifications from the work: The quantity of clinical and demographic metadata differed by source and by participant and was supplied without curation.

Collaborating institutions collected whole blood in K2EDTA tubes following their own protocols. For TCRbeta analysis, collaborators shipped samples in one of three forms: frozen whole blood, isolated PBMCs, or DNA extracted from either of those sample types. The immunoSEQ Assay, a bias-controlled multiplex PCR, was used to amplify TCRbeta CDR3 regions from genomic DNA. In the source study's methods: Within the assay, amplification of reference gene primers was used to estimate how many nucleated cells each sample contained. To quantify the absolute abundance of each unique TCRbeta CDR3 rearrangement, sequence reads were collapsed and filtered. Productive Simpson clonality was computed per sample as the square root of Simpson's diversity index over productive rearrangements. TCRdb provides this immuneACCESS table in a form limited to in-frame rearrangements. Some clones are lacking; in checked studies, under half of them reflect an unresolved V gene, and why the rest are absent is not known. D and trimming were read from the DNA, whereas the V and J calls and clone size are those reported in that table. The sample records fewer than 400,000 clones, less than 85% of which are singletons. The top ten hold roughly 3.7% of the sample.

There are 16 amino acids in the CDR3, from cysteine to phenylalanine inclusive. The CDR3 DNA has 48 bases and is translated from base 1. Looking up the germline V gene yields CDR1 SGHDT and CDR2 YYEEEE. The junction carries 14 bases between V and J, which are trimmed by 4 bases and 0 bases respectively. Details on this clone: It has no known antigen specificity. It has no much larger one-base neighbor in the sample; base qualities were not kept.

Here the chain combines TRBV5-6 and TRBJ1-3; the D gene cannot be resolved reliably. The TCR originated in a woman younger than 30 with acute or convalescent COVID-19. The sample comprised peripheral blood. Here the CDR3 is given as CASSLTPSGSGNTIYF. The sequenced DNA is TGTGCCAGCAGCCTGACTCCGTCCGGCTCTGGAAACACCATATATTTT.